Listed below are T cell receptor beta chains from one sample, sequenced in a study of cytomegalovirus exposure and HLA in healthy donors. The repertoire was sequenced with immunoSEQ multiplex PCR; TCRdb's copy has only in-frame clones and lacks some. In the table there are roughly 61,000 clones, about 84% of which are singletons. The sample comprised PBMCs. The source of these receptors is a male donor in good health and CMV-seronegative. The CDR3 runs from the conserved cysteine through the conserved F or W. A D gene is named only where the DNA matches it firmly. Only part of the rows carry a size: once, few, many, or a class if the clone is expanded.

j_call clone_size v_call d_call cdr3_nt cdr3_aa
TRBJ2-5 - TRBV6-1 - TGTGCCAGCAGGGCCCTTGAGGCTCTAGAGACCCAGTACTTC CASRALEALETQYF
TRBJ1-1 - TRBV5-6 - TGTGCCAGCAGCTCGGGATCGAACACTGAAGCTTTCTTT CASSSGSNTEAFF
TRBJ2-3 - TRBV6-5 - TGTGCCAGCAGCAGGGCAGATACGCAGTATTTT CASSRADTQYF
TRBJ2-2 - TRBV7-6 - TGTGCCAGCAATAGGGGTCCGAACACCGGGGAGCTGTTTTTT CASNRGPNTGELFF
TRBJ2-7 - TRBV6-5 - TGTGCCAGCAGTCGTGGGGCTAACTCCTACGAGCAGTACTTC CASSRGANSYEQYF
TRBJ2-5 once TRBV6-5 - TGTGCCAGCAGAAGGCTAGCGAACTGGGAGACCCAGTACTTC CASRRLANWETQYF
TRBJ2-3 - TRBV5-4 TRBD1 TGTGCCAGCAGCTCAGGGGGACCACCCGCAGATACGCAGTATTTT CASSSGGPPADTQYF
TRBJ2-7 - TRBV19 - TGTGCCAGTAGTATCCAACAGGGAGTCAACGAGCAGTACTTC CASSIQQGVNEQYF
TRBJ1-2 few TRBV9 - TGTGCCAGCAGCGTAGAACCAGGTACTAACTATGGCTACACCTTC CASSVEPGTNYGYTF
TRBJ2-7 - TRBV30 TRBD1 TGTGCCTGGAGACCGGACAGGAAAAGGTCAGACTACGAGCAGTACTTC CAWRPDRKRSDYEQYF
TRBJ1-1 - TRBV30 - TGTGCCTGGAGCCCAGGGGTGTGGGACACTGAAGCTTTCTTT CAWSPGVWDTEAFF
TRBJ2-6 - TRBV13 TRBD2 TGTGCCAGCAGCTCCGGGGGGGGCTTTGGGGCCAACGTCCTGACTTTC CASSSGGGFGANVLTF
TRBJ1-1 few TRBV2 TRBD1 TGTGCCAGCAGTGACCTGGGACAGGGGAACACTGAAGCTTTCTTT CASSDLGQGNTEAFF
TRBJ2-2 - TRBV12-5 TRBD1 TGTGCTAGTGCTCGGGACAGCCCGAACACCGGGGAGCTGTTTTTT CASARDSPNTGELFF
TRBJ1-1 - TRBV7-6 TRBD1 TGTGCCAGCAGCTCCGGGACAGGGGGAGCTTTCTTT CASSSGTGGAFF
TRBJ1-2 - TRBV2 - TGTGCCAGCAGTCCAGGGTTCTATGGCTACACCTTC CASSPGFYGYTF
TRBJ1-5 - TRBV7-9 - TGTTCCAGCAGCACCGAGACAGAAGAGAGTCAGCCCCAGCATTTT CSSSTETEESQPQHF
TRBJ2-1 - TRBV7-9 TRBD2 TGTGCCAGCACCAGCGGGGAAGGCAATGAGCAGTTCTTC CASTSGEGNEQFF
TRBJ2-7 - TRBV7-9 - TGTGCCAGCAGCCTGCAGGTTTCCAGCTACGAGCAGTACTTC CASSLQVSSYEQYF
TRBJ1-5 - TRBV19 - TGTGCCAGTAAAAGAGAACAGGGCAATCAGCCCCAGCATTTT CASKREQGNQPQHF
TRBJ1-2 - TRBV19 TRBD1 TGTGCCAGTAGTACCCCGGGGACAGTTAACTATGGCTACACCTTC CASSTPGTVNYGYTF
TRBJ2-7 - TRBV2 TRBD1 TGTGCCAGCAGTGCTTACCCCGGGACAGGGGACCGCGAGCAGTACTTC CASSAYPGTGDREQYF
TRBJ2-7 - TRBV30 - TGTGCCTGGAGTGCACTAGAGGGAAACTACGAGCAGTACTTC CAWSALEGNYEQYF
TRBJ2-1 - TRBV14 - TGTGCCAGCAGCCAAGAATGGCGGGGTGGGGATGAGCAGTTCTTC CASSQEWRGGDEQFF
TRBJ1-1 - TRBV9 - TGTGCCAGCAGCTTAAACCCGACAGACACTGAAGCTTTCTTT CASSLNPTDTEAFF